Shown below are 5 T cell receptor beta chains from a single sample sequenced in a study of graft-versus-host responses after intestinal transplantation. Their specific antigens are unknown. The protocol was immunoSEQ multiplex PCR, while the TCRdb copy is restricted to in-frame clones and leaves out a portion. The sample lists some 110,000 clones, 93% occurring once. The material was unstimulated CD8+ T cells sorted from spleen or lymph node cells, obtained before transplant. The receptors derive from a human donor who was the organ donor for an intestinal transplant.

This clone has a single count. V and J are TRBV7-9 and TRBJ2-7; D uncertain. The CDR3 spans 13 residues. Germline CDR1 is SEHNR and CDR2 is FQNEAQ (reference sequence). V shed 5 bases and J shed 4 bases, with 12 bases lying between them. CDR3 in amino acids: CASSPAARYEQYF. The CDR3 nucleotides read TGTGCCAGCAGCCCGGCGGCGCGATACGAGCAGTACTTC.

This clone was detected a few times. The chain joins TRBV6-6 to TRBJ1-2; D is unresolved. The germline V gene encodes CDR1 MNHNY and CDR2 SVGAGI (reference sequence). There are 12 residues in the CDR3. V was clipped by 6 bases and J by 4 bases, with 9 bases between them. The CDR3 region is CASSHRPYGYTF. Here the CDR3 DNA reads TGTGCCAGCAGCCATCGCCCCTATGGCTACACCTTC.

The rearrangement links TRBV10-2 to TRBJ2-7, with D perhaps matching TRBD2 (6 bases). CDR3 length equals 14 residues. Trimming took 11 bases from V and 5 from J, leaving 22 bases between them. Germline values: CDR1 WSHSY, CDR2 SAAADI. The CDR3 coding sequence is TGCGCCGGGGCCCCCGACGGGAGTAGGCACGAGCAGTACTTC. It encodes CAGAPDGSRHEQYF.

V gene TRBV7-2 combines with J gene TRBJ2-3; 9 bases align to TRBD2. The CDR3 contains 14 residues. The V gene end was trimmed by 5 bases and the J gene end by 6 bases; junction bases not matched to a gene: 6. CDR1 is SGHTA and CDR2 is FQGNSA in the germline V gene. CDR3 residues: CASSPAGGGDTQYF. CDR3 in DNA: TGTGCCAGCAGCCCAGCGGGAGGAGGGGATACGCAGTATTTT. Looking up the rest from reference TRBV7-2 and TRBJ2-3 gives the full variable domain: GAGVSQSPSNKVTEKGKDVELRCDPISGHTALYWYRQSLGQGLEFLIYFQGNSAPDKSGLPSDRFSAERTGGSVSTLTIQRTQQEDSAVYLCASSPAGGGDTQYFGPGTRLTVL.

With respect to this clone: The sample has other DNA sequences that encode this CDR3 too. The V call is TRBV19, the J call TRBJ2-1; the D is unclear. Germline V lookup: CDR1 LNHDA, CDR2 SQIVND (reference sequence). CDR3 length: 12 residues. Trimming pared 1 base from V and 2 bases from J, leaving 0 bases between. CDR3 nucleotides: TGTGCCAGTAGTATAGCCTACAATGAGCAGTTCTTC. Translating it yields CASSIAYNEQFF.